The present T cell receptor (beta chain) was sequenced within a study of shared clonotypes between healthy human individuals. Study-wide findings and caveats: Sequencing depth was predicted to influence how clonotypes are shared among donors. Collection of samples was limited to blood; tissue repertoires likely differ.

The study drew its donors from healthy HIV-negative adults without recent acute infections or vaccinations. A CD45RA+ naive subset and a CD45RA-negative memory subset were split from CD4+ cells. Germline assignment: CDR1 LNHDA and CDR2 SQIVND (reference sequence). CDR3 length equals 14 residues. V shed 8 bases, J shed 3 bases, and the junction held 4 bases outside the gene matches. TCRdb keeps only in-frame clones here, not all; method: immunoSEQ multiplex PCR. Of 2.5 million or so clones listed, about 92% are singletons. In its sample, this clone was seen once. The antigen remains undetermined. What was sequenced was naive CD4+ T cells sorted from blood. Subset described: CD45RA+ positively selected. The TCR sequence derives from a man aged 18 to 29 in good health. The chain has TRBV19 and TRBJ2-1; 10 bases fit TRBD1. CDR3 sequence reads: CASRQGAYYNEQFF. The CDR3 coding sequence is TGTGCCAGTCGACAGGGGGCCTACTACAATGAGCAGTTCTTC.